This T cell receptor (beta chain) was sequenced during a study of control samples from healthy donors and cancer patients. Germline assignment: CDR1 DFQATT and CDR2 SNEGSKA (reference sequence). The CDR3 has 14 residues. With V trimmed by 3 bases and J by 4 bases, 9 bases remained unmatched. TCRdb's table, derived via immunoSEQ multiplex PCR, lists solely in-frame clones and lacks some. The data hold 13,000 to 15,000 clones, with roughly 80% observed a single time. V and J are TRBV20-1 and TRBJ2-7; 7 nucleotides line up with TRBD1. This clonotype was obtained from a female donor with lung cancer. The sample was formalin-fixed, paraffin-embedded tissue. CDR3 nucleotides: TGCAGTGCTAGTCGGGTAGGGGGCTTTTACGAGCAGTACTTC. It codes for CSASRVGGFYEQYF.